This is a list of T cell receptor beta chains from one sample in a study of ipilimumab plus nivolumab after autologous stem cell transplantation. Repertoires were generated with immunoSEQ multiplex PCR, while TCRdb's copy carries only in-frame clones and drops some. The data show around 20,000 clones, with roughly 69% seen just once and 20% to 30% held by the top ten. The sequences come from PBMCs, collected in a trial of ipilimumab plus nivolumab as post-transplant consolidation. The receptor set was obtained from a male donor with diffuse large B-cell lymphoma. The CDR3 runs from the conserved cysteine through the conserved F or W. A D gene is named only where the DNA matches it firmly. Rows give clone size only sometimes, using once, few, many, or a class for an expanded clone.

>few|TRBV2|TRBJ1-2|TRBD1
TGTGCCAGCAGTGAAAGTGTTGGGGACAGGGGTGGCTACACCTTC
CASSESVGDRGGYTF
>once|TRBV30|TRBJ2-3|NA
TGTGCCTGTCCGTCGGTCCCCACAGATACGCAGTATTTT
CACPSVPTDTQYF
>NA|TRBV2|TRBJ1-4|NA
TGTGCCAGCAGTGAAGCCAGCGGTGGGGAAAAACTGTTTTTT
CASSEASGGEKLFF
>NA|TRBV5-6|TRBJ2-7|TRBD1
TGTGCCAGCAGCACCAGGGACAGATCCGAGCAGTACTTC
CASSTRDRSEQYF
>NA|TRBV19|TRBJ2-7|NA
TGTGCCAGTAGAAGTAGAACAGAGATCTACGAGCAGTACTTC
CASRSRTEIYEQYF
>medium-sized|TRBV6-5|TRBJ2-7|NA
TGTGCCAGCAAGGGCCCAGACTCCTACGAGCAGTACTTC
CASKGPDSYEQYF
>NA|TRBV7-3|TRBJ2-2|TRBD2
TGTGCCAGCAGCTCGACCCCGGGGGGGCAGGGCACCGGGGAGCTGTTTTTT
CASSSTPGGQGTGELFF
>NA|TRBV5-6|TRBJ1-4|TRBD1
TGTGCCAGCAGCTTGCCCACAGGGGTTGAGGAACTGTTTTTT
CASSLPTGVEELFF
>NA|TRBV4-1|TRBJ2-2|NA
TGCGCCAGCAGCCAAGATTCGGGTATACAGCTGTTTTTT
CASSQDSGIQLFF
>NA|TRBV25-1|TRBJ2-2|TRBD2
TGTGCCAGCAGTGTAGCGGGAAGAACCGGGGAGCTGTTTTTT
CASSVAGRTGELFF
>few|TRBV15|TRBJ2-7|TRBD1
TGTGCCACCAGCAGCGGGACAGGGGGAAGTAACGAGCAGTACTTC
CATSSGTGGSNEQYF
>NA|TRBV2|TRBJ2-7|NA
TGTGCCAGCAGCTCCTACCCCAGGGAGCGGTACGAGCAGTACTTC
CASSSYPRERYEQYF
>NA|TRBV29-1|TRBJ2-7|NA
TGCAGCGTTGGCACTGACGCCTACGAGCAGTACTTC
CSVGTDAYEQYF
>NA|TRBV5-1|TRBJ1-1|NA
TGCGCCAGCAGCTTGGTGGACTTTGATTACAGCACTGAAGCTTTCTTT
CASSLVDFDYSTEAFF
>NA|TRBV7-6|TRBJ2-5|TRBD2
TGTGCCAGCAGCTTAGAATGGGAGGGAGAGACCCAGTACTTC
CASSLEWEGETQYF
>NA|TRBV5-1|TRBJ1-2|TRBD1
TGCGCCAGCAGCTGGGATTGGGACAGCCTCTATGGCTACACCTTC
CASSWDWDSLYGYTF
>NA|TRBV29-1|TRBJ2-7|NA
TGCAGCGTCGCCATGGACGCCCCCTACGAGCAGTACTTC
CSVAMDAPYEQYF
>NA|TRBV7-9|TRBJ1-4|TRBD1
TGTGCCAGCAGCTACCGGGGACAGAATGAAAAACTGTTTTTT
CASSYRGQNEKLFF
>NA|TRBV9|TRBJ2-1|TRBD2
TGTGCCAGCAGCGTACAAACACTAGCGGGAGCCTACAATGAGCAGTTCTTC
CASSVQTLAGAYNEQFF
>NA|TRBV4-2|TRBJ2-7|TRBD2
TGTGCCAGCAGCCCTCATATTAGCGGGGGAGCGGGGGAGCAGTACTTC
CASSPHISGGAGEQYF
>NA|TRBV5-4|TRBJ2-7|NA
TGTGCCAGCAGCTTTTCAGCGGAAACCTACGAGCAGTACTTC
CASSFSAETYEQYF
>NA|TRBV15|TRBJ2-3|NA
TGTGCCACCAGCAGGGAGAATACGCAGTATTTT
CATSRENTQYF
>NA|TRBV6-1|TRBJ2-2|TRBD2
TGTGCCAGCACCCTAGCGGGGGGGAACACCGGAGAGCTGTTTTTT
CASTLAGGNTGELFF
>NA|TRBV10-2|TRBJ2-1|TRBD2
TGCGCCAGCGGCCCGGCTAGCGGGGGGCGGGGTGAGCAGTTCTTC
CASGPASGGRGEQFF
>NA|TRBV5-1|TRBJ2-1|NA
TGCGCCAGCAGCCCAACGGACAATGAGCAGTTCTTC
CASSPTDNEQFF
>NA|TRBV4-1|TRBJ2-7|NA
TGCGCCAGCAGCCCTGGGAGCTACGAGCAGTACTTC
CASSPGSYEQYF
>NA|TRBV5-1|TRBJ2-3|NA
TGCGCCAGCAGCCTGACTAGCACAGATACGCAGTATTTT
CASSLTSTDTQYF
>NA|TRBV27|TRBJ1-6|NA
TGTGCCAGCAGTTTTGGGACTAGTTCACCCCTCCACTTT
CASSFGTSSPLHF
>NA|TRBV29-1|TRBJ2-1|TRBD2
TGCAGCGTAGATGATCGGACTAGCGGGAGCGTCGGCAATGAGCAGTTCTTC
CSVDDRTSGSVGNEQFF
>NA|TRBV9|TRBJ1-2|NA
TGTGCCAGCAGCGTCCTCAGGGCGGGGGCTCCTGGCTACACCTTC
CASSVLRAGAPGYTF
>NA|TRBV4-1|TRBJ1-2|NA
TGCGCCAGCAGCCAAGATTTCGGGGAGAGGGGCTACACCTTC
CASSQDFGERGYTF
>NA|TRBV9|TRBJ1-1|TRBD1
TGTGCCAGCAGCCCCGGGACAGCGAAGTTCACTGAAGCTTTCTTT
CASSPGTAKFTEAFF
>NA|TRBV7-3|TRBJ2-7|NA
TGTGCCAGCAGCCACGGACCCTCGGCGGGACCTACCTACGAGCAGTACTTC
CASSHGPSAGPTYEQYF
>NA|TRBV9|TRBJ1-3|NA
TGTGCCAGCAGCGTATCGGGGGCCTCGGGAAACACCATATATTTT
CASSVSGASGNTIYF
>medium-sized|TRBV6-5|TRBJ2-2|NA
TGTGCCAGCAGTTCCTACGTCAACACCGGGGAGCTGTTTTTT
CASSSYVNTGELFF
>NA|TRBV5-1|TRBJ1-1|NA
TGCGCCAGCAGCTTACCCCTGAACACTGAAGCTTTCTTT
CASSLPLNTEAFF
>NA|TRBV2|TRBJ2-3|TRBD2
TGTGCCAGCAGGGACGTAGCGGGAGAGATCACAGATACGCAGTATTTT
CASRDVAGEITDTQYF
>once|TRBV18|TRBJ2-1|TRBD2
TGTGCCAGCTCACGGGCCACTAGCGGGAGAGGTGAGCAGTTCTTC
CASSRATSGRGEQFF
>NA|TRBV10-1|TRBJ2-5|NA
TGCGCCAGCAGTGAGTCGAGGATGGAGACCCAGTACTTC
CASSESRMETQYF
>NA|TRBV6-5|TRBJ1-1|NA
TGTGCCAGCAGATACCGAGGGGGGACTGAAGCTTTCTTT
CASRYRGGTEAFF
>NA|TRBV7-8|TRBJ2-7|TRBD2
TGTGCCAGCAGCAGAGATGGGCGAGCGGGAGGTAACGAGCAGTACTTC
CASSRDGRAGGNEQYF
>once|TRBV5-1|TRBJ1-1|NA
TGCGCCAGCAGCTTGAATCCGGGGGCCACCACTGAAGCTTTCTTT
CASSLNPGATTEAFF
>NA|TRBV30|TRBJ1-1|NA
TGTGCCTGGAGTGGGGGGACGAACACTGAAGCTTTCTTT
CAWSGGTNTEAFF
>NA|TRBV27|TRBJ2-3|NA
TGTGCCAGCAGTTTACCTAGCGGAGGGGGACCTGATACGCAGTATTTT
CASSLPSGGGPDTQYF